This entry concerns a single TCR beta chain. This specimen belongs to a study of blood T cell repertoires in COVID-19. Authors' processing steps: It was from reference gene primer amplification that nucleated cell counts were estimated. Produced via immunoSEQ multiplex PCR; TCRdb's table is partial and in-frame only. V and J calls plus clone size are reproduced from that table; the DNA served to infer D and trimming. The sample holds 100,000 to 140,000 clones, approximately 90% seen once. Source material: peripheral blood. The receptor was derived from a man aged 50 to 60 with active or convalescent COVID-19.

In DNA form, the CDR3 reads TGTGCCAGTAGTCCTCGGGGGGGGGTGAGCAATCAGCCCCAGCATTTT. Translation: CASSPRGGVSNQPQHF. V is TRBV19 and J is TRBJ1-5, with a weak D call TRBD1 (5 bases). CDR1 is LNHDA and CDR2 is SQIVND in the germline V gene (reference sequence). The V gene lost 5 bases and the J gene lost 1 base, with 15 bases spanning the gap. This CDR3 is built from 16 residues.